The rows below give T cell receptor beta chains drawn from one sample of a study of shared clonotypes between healthy human individuals. The table came from immunoSEQ multiplex PCR; TCRdb's copy has only in-frame clones and leaves some out. The table lists over 850,000 clones, more than 75% of them singletons. Sequenced sample: memory CD4+ T cells from PBMCs. Every receptor here comes from a man aged 18 to 30 in good health. Some clones in this sample may be carry-over from other donors' samples. CDR3s include the opening cysteine and the closing phenylalanine or tryptophan. A D gene is named only where the DNA matches it firmly. Clone size appears in some rows only: once, few, many, or a class for an expanded clone.

j_call clone_size d_call v_call cdr3_aa cdr3_nt
TRBJ1-5 few . TRBV27 CASGGTLEPQHF TGTGCCAGCGGGGGGACACTGGAGCCCCAGCATTTT
TRBJ2-3 . TRBD1 TRBV5-1 CASSLVGTGGFTDTQYF TGCGCCAGCAGCTTGGTCGGGACAGGGGGTTTCACAGATACGCAGTATTTT
TRBJ2-5 . . TRBV28 CASSPGKAGKETQYF TGTGCCAGCAGCCCCGGGAAGGCGGGGAAAGAGACCCAGTACTTC
TRBJ1-2 . TRBD1 TRBV5-5 CASSPPPGQGFHGYTF TGTGCCAGCAGCCCTCCCCCGGGACAGGGGTTCCATGGCTACACCTTC
TRBJ2-4 . . TRBV2 CASSEWLGTRNIQYF TGTGCCAGCAGTGAATGGCTAGGGACGAGAAACATTCAGTACTTC
TRBJ1-1 . TRBD1 TRBV18 CASSAGTGTSNTEAFF TGTGCCAGCTCGGCGGGGACAGGGACTTCGAACACTGAAGCTTTCTTT
TRBJ2-7 . . TRBV5-6 CASSRGGGQGSYEQYF TGTGCCAGCAGCCGAGGAGGGGGCCAAGGCTCCTACGAGCAGTACTTC
TRBJ2-7 once TRBD2 TRBV7-9 CASSWTSDEQYF TGTGCCAGCAGCTGGACTAGCGACGAGCAGTACTTC
TRBJ2-1 few TRBD1 TRBV18 CASSPGQGPYNEQFF TGTGCCAGCTCACCCGGACAGGGGCCCTACAATGAGCAGTTCTTC
TRBJ2-2 . . TRBV10-3 CAISDRTGNTGELFF TGTGCCATCAGTGATAGGACCGGAAACACCGGGGAGCTGTTTTTT
TRBJ2-2 many . TRBV18 CASSPLGQTITGELFF TGTGCCAGCTCACCGCTAGGACAGACCATCACCGGGGAGCTGTTTTTT
TRBJ2-2 . . TRBV27 CASSLYGVTTGELFF TGTGCCAGCAGTTTATATGGGGTAACCACCGGGGAGCTGTTTTTT
TRBJ2-7 . TRBD1 TRBV28 CASSSQQGGLGLQYF TGTGCCAGCAGTTCCCAACAGGGGGGCCTCGGTTTGCAGTACTTC
TRBJ1-2 . TRBD1 TRBV7-9 CASSPLLQTGSYGYTF TGTGCCAGCAGCCCATTACTCCAGACAGGGTCCTATGGCTACACCTTC
TRBJ1-5 . . TRBV18 CASSLFSGEKNQPQHF TGTGCCAGCTCACTCTTCTCCGGCGAGAAAAATCAGCCCCAGCATTTT
TRBJ2-2 few . TRBV7-3 CASSPSGFNTGELFF TGTGCCAGCAGCCCCTCAGGGTTCAACACCGGGGAGCTGTTTTTT
TRBJ1-2 many TRBD1 TRBV2 CASSVGQGYGYTF TGTGCCAGCAGTGTAGGACAGGGGTATGGCTACACCTTC
TRBJ2-5 . . TRBV20-1 CSADRETQYF TGCAGTGCCGATCGGGAGACCCAGTACTTC
TRBJ1-1 few . TRBV14 CASSQDFLGAGDTEAFF TGTGCCAGCAGCCAAGATTTTCTAGGCGCCGGGGACACTGAAGCTTTCTTT
TRBJ2-2 few TRBD2 TRBV2 CASSTSGRATGELFF TGTGCCAGCAGCACTAGCGGGAGGGCCACCGGGGAGCTGTTTTTT
TRBJ1-4 . . TRBV15 CATSREYAGQREKLFF TGTGCCACCAGCAGAGAATACGCGGGACAAAGGGAAAAACTGTTTTTT
TRBJ2-1 . TRBD2 TRBV11-2 CASSFIRAGAQQFF TGTGCCAGCAGCTTCATACGAGCGGGAGCACAGCAGTTCTTC
TRBJ2-6 . . TRBV28 CASIRGGSSGANVLTF TGTGCCAGCATAAGGGGTGGGAGCTCTGGGGCCAACGTCCTGACTTTC
TRBJ1-4 . . TRBV18 CASSPQRGTNEKLFF TGTGCCAGCTCACCACAAAGGGGCACTAATGAAAAACTGTTTTTT
TRBJ2-5 . . TRBV27 CASSLSASAGQETQYF TGTGCCAGCAGTTTATCCGCCTCCGCGGGGCAAGAGACCCAGTACTTC
TRBJ2-7 . TRBD2 TRBV11-2 CASSSIRGGRLYEQYF TGTGCCAGCAGCTCGATCCGGGGCGGGAGACTCTACGAGCAGTACTTC
TRBJ1-1 once . TRBV5-1 CASSFLGGNTEAFF TGCGCCAGCAGCTTTCTGGGGGGAAACACTGAAGCTTTCTTT
TRBJ2-5 . TRBD1 TRBV5-1 CASSSGQNEETQYF TGCGCCAGCAGCTCGGGACAGAATGAAGAGACCCAGTACTTC
TRBJ2-7 . . TRBV2 CASTGWEQYF TGTGCCAGCACCGGGTGGGAGCAGTACTTC
TRBJ2-1 once . TRBV5-1 CASSLEAWNEQFF TGCGCCAGCAGCTTGGAAGCGTGGAATGAGCAGTTCTTC
TRBJ2-7 . TRBD1 TRBV10-3 CAISLIPGQSYEQYF TGTGCCATCAGCCTAATCCCGGGACAGTCCTACGAGCAGTACTTC
TRBJ2-1 . . TRBV27 CASSLGGTVPSEQFF TGTGCCAGCAGTTTAGGAGGGACAGTACCCTCGGAGCAGTTCTTC